This T cell receptor beta chain was captured in a study of T cells in Graves' hyperthyroidism and ophthalmopathy. As for the study in general: Staff took peripheral blood when the initial diagnosis was made, before any treatment began.

Regarding the study as a whole: Most thyroid clonotypes expanded above 0.001 were also detected in blood.

Concerning this clonotype itself: The target antigen is unknown.

The source material, RNA transcripts, was used to amplify TCR beta CDR3 regions. First-round RT-PCR targeting the TCR CDR3 was performed with the HTBI primer set. TCRdb reanalysed the multiplex PCR reads using MiXCR and keeps one entry per CDR3 protein. The sample includes around 240,000 distinct CDR3 sequences, just over 14% of them seen just once. Unmatched junction bases numbered 6, after V lost 0 bases and J lost 5 bases. The CDR3 sequence is 17 residues long. Germline loops: CDR1 MGHRA, CDR2 YSYEKL. The V gene is TRBV4-1, the J gene TRBJ2-5; 13 nucleotides match TRBD2. The source of this sequence is a woman aged 35 to 49 with Graves' hyperthyroidism that later progressed to Graves' ophthalmopathy. Sequencing input: blood. CDR3 DNA: TGCGCCAGCAGCCAAGATTCACTAGCGGGAGGGCGGGAGACCCAGTACTTC. Encoded protein: CASSQDSLAGGRETQYF.